This entry lists 26 T cell receptor beta chains sequenced from one sample in a study of cytomegalovirus exposure and HLA in healthy donors. It was with 60 Vbeta and 13 Jbeta primers that the PCR ran. Clones were sequenced by immunoSEQ multiplex PCR, and TCRdb holds only the in-frame ones, with some missing. The repertoire consists of 130,000 or so clones, with 81% occurring once and the leading ten covering 1.5% to 2%. The sample taken for sequencing was PBMCs. The receptors originated from a middle-aged man in good health and CMV-seronegative.

The chain uses TRBV27 and TRBJ1-1, with D hard to call. Germline lookup yields CDR1 MNHEY and CDR2 SMNVEV (reference sequence). The germline V and J ends were trimmed by 1 base and 1 base, with 10 bases remaining between them. The length of the CDR3 is 15 residues. CDR3 DNA: TGTGCCAGCAGTTTATTTGTGGGCTCGAACACTGAAGCTTTCTTT. This translates into CASSLFVGSNTEAFF.

The rearrangement links TRBV30 to TRBJ1-2; 7 nucleotides match TRBD1. This CDR3 has 14 residues. The ends lost 7 bases at V and 5 bases at J; junction bases unmatched: 13. Germline V lookup: CDR1 GTSNPN, CDR2 SVGIG (reference sequence). This chain's CDR3 is CASREKQGLYGYTF. CDR3 sequence (DNA): TGTGCCTCCCGTGAGAAACAGGGGTTATATGGCTACACCTTC.

This clone was observed once. V usage is TRBV19 and J usage is TRBJ1-4; the D is unclear. The CDR3 is made up of 9 amino acids. Germline CDR1 and CDR2: LNHDA and SQIVND (reference sequence). The DNA of the CDR3 is TGTGCTACAGAAGAAAAACTGTTTTTT. It yields the protein CATEEKLFF.

This clone occurred once. This chain joins TRBV15 and TRBJ2-7, with 12 bases matching TRBD1. The germline V gene encodes CDR1 LNHNV and CDR2 YYDKDF (reference sequence). There are 16 residues in the CDR3. With V trimmed by 0 bases and J by 7 bases, 7 bases remained unmatched. The CDR3 bases are TGTGCCACCAGCAGAGATCCGGGACAGGGGGCGCGGGAGCAGTACTTC. Its translation: CATSRDPGQGAREQYF.

The V gene is TRBV25-1, the J gene TRBJ1-5; D is ambiguous. Germline V lookup: CDR1 MGHDK, CDR2 SYGVNS. This CDR3 comprises 13 residues. The ends were cut back, 4 bases at V and 7 bases at J, with 11 bases in the middle. CDR3 region: CASSGGSLQPQHF. CDR3 nucleotide sequence: TGTGCCAGCAGTGGCGGCAGTCTACAGCCCCAGCATTTT.

This chain joins TRBV6-1 and TRBJ1-1; weak D call: TRBD1 (5 bases). Deletions cut 8 bases from V and 10 bases from J, with 14 bases between. CDR3 length: 11 amino acids. CDR1 MNHNS and CDR2 SASEGT come from the germline V gene. In DNA, the CDR3 is TGTGCCAGCCCCAATCTGCAGGGAGCTTTCTTT. This sequence encodes CASPNLQGAFF.

The rearrangement links TRBV5-1 to TRBJ2-2; no definite D call. The CDR3 has 15 residues. From germline, CDR1 is SGHRS and CDR2 YFSETQ. Between the trimmed V and J ends, which lost 5 bases and 3 bases, there was a span of 14 bases. CDR3 DNA sequence: TGCGCCAGCAGTTTAACTCACCCTGACACCGGGGAGCTGTTTTTT. Its protein product is CASSLTHPDTGELFF.

The V gene is TRBV10-3, the J gene TRBJ2-6; 8 nucleotides agree with TRBD2. The germline V gene has CDR1 ENHRY and CDR2 SYGVKD. The junction had 9 bases not matched to a gene; V was cut back by 5 bases and J by 0 bases. This CDR3 comprises 18 residues. The CDR3, as DNA: TGTGCCATCAGTCCGCAGCCCAGCGGGAGCTCTGGGGCCAACGTCCTGACTTTC. Its protein is CAISPQPSGSSGANVLTF.

The chain uses TRBV5-1 and TRBJ2-2; 8 positions agree with TRBD1. V trimming: 3 bases; J trimming: 1 base; junction bases outside the gene matches: 2. CDR3 length equals 15 residues. CDR1 is SGHRS and CDR2 is YFSETQ in the germline V gene. This CDR3 reads CASSSGGLNTGELFF. CDR3 sequence (DNA): TGCGCCAGCAGCTCAGGGGGCTTGAACACCGGGGAGCTGTTTTTT.

This clone was recorded only once. The chain employs TRBV9 and TRBJ1-5; 9 bases agree with TRBD1. The CDR3 is 15 residues long. Germline CDR1 reads SGDLS; CDR2 reads YYNGEE. V lost 5 bases to trimming and J lost 6 bases; unmatched junction nucleotides: 9. The CDR3 region is CASSEGGQGGQPQHF. In DNA form, the CDR3 reads TGTGCCAGCAGTGAGGGGGGACAGGGAGGTCAGCCCCAGCATTTT.

A word on this clone: The germline gene is not matched at one end of the junction; a read error may be the cause. The chain joins TRBV29-1 to TRBJ2-1; 10 positions agree with TRBD2. The CDR3 is 14 residues long. CDR1 is SQVTM, CDR2 ANQGSEA, per germline. In DNA form, the CDR3 reads TGCAGCGTTGTTGGGACTAGCGTAGGCAATGGGCAGTTCTTC. Its translation: CSVVGTSVGNGQFF.

This chain joins TRBV10-3 and TRBJ2-3; TRBD2 is a possible D gene (6 bases). The CDR3 length is 17 residues. CDR1 ENHRY and CDR2 SYGVKD come from the germline V gene. Trimming left V 0 bases short and J 1 base short, with 14 bases between. The CDR3 DNA is TGTGCCATCAGTGAGTCGACTCGTGGCGGGGGCACAGATACGCAGTATTTT. Residues: CAISESTRGGGTDTQYF.

The chain combines TRBV9 with TRBJ2-3; 14 bases map to TRBD2. V dropped 3 bases and J dropped 3; count of bases not matched to a gene: 6. The CDR3 contains 17 residues. Germline V gene sequence: CDR1 SGDLS, CDR2 YYNGEE. The CDR3 DNA sequence: TGTGCCAGCAGCGGATCGACTAGCGGGAGGGCTACAGATACGCAGTATTTT. It translates to CASSGSTSGRATDTQYF.

The CDR3 here is CATSRGGSYEQYF. The CDR3 DNA reads TGTGCCACCAGCAGGGGGGGGTCCTACGAGCAGTACTTC. This chain links TRBV15 with TRBJ2-7; TRBD2 matches 7 bases. Germline V gene data show CDR1 as LNHNV and CDR2 as YYDKDF (reference sequence). After removal of 3 bases from V and 1 base from J, the junction contained 0 bases not matched to a gene. There are 13 residues in the CDR3.

The V gene is TRBV5-4, the J gene TRBJ2-1; TRBD1 matches 7 bases. V dropped 5 bases and J dropped 0; count of bases not matched to a gene: 8. CDR3 length equals 16 residues. Germline lookup yields CDR1 SGHNT and CDR2 YYREEE (reference sequence). In nucleotides, the CDR3 is TGTGCCAGCAGGCCACCCGGGACAGCCTCCTACAATGAGCAGTTCTTC. It specifies CASRPPGTASYNEQFF.

The chain uses TRBV5-1 and TRBJ1-4, with TRBD1 as a possible D gene (5 bases). Germline V lookup: CDR1 SGHRS, CDR2 YFSETQ. V was pared by 2 bases and J by 8 bases, with 19 bases between. This CDR3 is built from 16 residues. The CDR3 protein is CASSFRAPQTEEKLFF. Here the CDR3 DNA reads TGCGCCAGCAGCTTCCGGGCCCCGCAGACAGAGGAAAAACTGTTTTTT.

The chain recombines TRBV18 with TRBJ1-5, with 8 bases identical to TRBD1. J was trimmed by 6 bases and V by 5 bases; bases with no gene match: 12. The CDR3 consists of 16 residues. Germline V lookup: CDR1 KGHSH, CDR2 LQKENI. This CDR3 reads CASSSPGQGGIQPQHF. The CDR3 bases are TGTGCCAGCTCATCCCCCGGACAGGGTGGAATTCAGCCCCAGCATTTT.

The chain joins TRBV18 to TRBJ1-3, with TRBD1 matching over 9 bases. Germline-derived CDR1 and CDR2 are KGHSH and LQKENI. This CDR3 has 14 residues. Losses at the gene ends were 7 bases for V and 4 bases for J; bases not matched to a gene: 5. This chain's CDR3 is CASYPGQGGNTIYF. As DNA, the CDR3 is TGTGCCAGCTACCCGGGACAGGGAGGAAACACCATATATTTT.

J is TRBJ1-6 and V is TRBV19, with 7 positions matching TRBD1. Losses at the gene ends were 0 bases for V and 7 bases for J; bases not matched to a gene: 6. Germline CDR1 and CDR2: LNHDA and SQIVND (reference sequence). There are 16 residues in the CDR3. Here the CDR3 DNA reads TGTGCCAGTAGTATAGAAAGGACAGGCCGGAATTCACCCCTCCACTTT. Residues: CASSIERTGRNSPLHF.

V is TRBV7-2 and J is TRBJ2-7; D call uncertain. V was clipped by 1 base and J by 4 bases, with 14 bases between them. Looked up from germline, CDR1 is SGHTA and CDR2 is FQGNSA. The CDR3 runs 15 residues. CDR3 nucleotide sequence: TGTGCCAGCAGCTTAGACCCCTTTGGAGCTTACGAGCAGTACTTC. Translating it yields CASSLDPFGAYEQYF.

This chain links TRBV11-1 with TRBJ2-1; 12 positions match TRBD2. V was pared by 2 bases and J by 9 bases, with 8 bases of the junction left unmatched. This CDR3 has 16 amino acids. In germline, CDR1 is SGHAT, CDR2 FQDESV (reference sequence). The CDR3 nucleotides are TGTGCCAGCAGCTTAACGACTAGCGGGAGAGGTCTTGAGCAGTTCTTC. Translated, it gives CASSLTTSGRGLEQFF.

The chain combines TRBV29-1 with TRBJ1-1; no clear D. This CDR3 contains 13 residues. CDR1 is SQVTM and CDR2 is ANQGSEA in the germline V gene. Trimming stripped 7 bases from V and 1 base from J, with 13 bases between. In DNA, the CDR3 is TGCAGCGCGGTGGGCGACCGGAACACTGAAGCTTTCTTT. It encodes CSAVGDRNTEAFF.

J is TRBJ2-7 and V is TRBV11-2; the D is unclear. Trimming pared 7 bases from V and 0 bases from J, leaving 7 bases between. The germline V gene has CDR1 SGHAT and CDR2 FQNNGV. The CDR3 is 12 amino acids. The CDR3 loop is CASTASSYEQYF. CDR3 coding DNA: TGTGCCAGCACTGCCAGCTCCTACGAGCAGTACTTC.

The genes are TRBV18 and TRBJ1-2; 10 nucleotides agree with TRBD1. Trimming cost V 2 bases and J 7 bases; bases outside gene matches: 7. Germline V lookup: CDR1 KGHSH, CDR2 LQKENI. This CDR3 region has 15 residues. CDR3 nucleotide sequence: TGTGCCAGCTCACCATCCCGGGACAGGGGCTTTGGCTACACCTTC. Its translation is CASSPSRDRGFGYTF. Supplemented by reference TRBV18 and TRBJ1-2, the full variable domain reads NAGVMQNPRHLVRRRGQEARLRCSPMKGHSHVYWYRQLPEEGLKFMVYLQKENIIDESGMPKERFSAEFPKEGPSILRIQQVVRGDSAAYFCASSPSRDRGFGYTFGSGTRLTVV.

The table lists this clone with a few counts. The rearrangement uses TRBV19 and TRBJ1-5; a weak D match, TRBD1 (5 bases). The germline CDR1 and CDR2 sequences are LNHDA and SQIVND (reference sequence). The CDR3 has 13 residues. Trimming pared 6 bases from V and 4 bases from J, leaving 10 bases between. In DNA, the CDR3 is TGTGCCAGTAGAGGGGTGGGTAATCAGCCCCAGCATTTT. Protein product: CASRGVGNQPQHF.

V gene TRBV4-3 combines with J gene TRBJ2-1; 9 bases agree with TRBD2. From germline, CDR1 is LGHNA and CDR2 YSLEER. The CDR3 is 15 amino acids. Trimming at V came to 1 base and at J to 7 bases, leaving 5 bases not matched to a gene. Here the CDR3 DNA reads TGCGCCAGCAGCCAAGTTACTAGCGGGCCTAATGAGCAGTTCTTC. Translation: CASSQVTSGPNEQFF.